This note documents a single T cell receptor beta chain sequence. Its specificity is not known. TRB was amplified from 250 ng of peripheral blood genomic DNA per sample. This record belongs to a study of T cell clusters in autoimmune cytopenias. This CDR3 has 13 amino acids. Looked up from germline, CDR1 is DFQATT and CDR2 is SNEGSKA (reference sequence). TRB rearrangements were amplified by touch-down multiplex PCR with mixed TRB-A/B primers. For each CDR3 protein, TCRdb gives one entry from its re-call of the multiplex PCR reads, without DNA. The listing records 4,500 to 7,000 distinct CDR3 sequences. General study findings and limits: Active autoimmune hepatitis patients had around 2.7-fold fewer exclusive TRB clusters than healthy donors. The T cell clusters were defined only in silico, without experimental functional validation.

These data also formed part of another study, on T cell repertoires in aging, cancer and after chemotherapy. From that second work: Untreated cancer patients had significantly lower blood TCR diversity than age-matched healthy donors.

V gene TRBV20-1 combines with J gene TRBJ2-5; TCRdb's D call of TRBD1 is untestable without DNA. The sequencing sample was made of peripheral blood. This sequence originates from a human donor in good health. CDR3 protein: CSARDTGYETQYF.